This T cell receptor (beta chain) was retrieved from a study of OX40 agonist ivuxolimab in advanced cancers. Study-level information: Antecedent anti-PD-1, anti-PD-L1 or anti-CTLA-4 therapy was permissible, with 30% to 50% having received some. Study results and limitations: Patients who responded partially at 0.1-3.0 mg/kg showed clonal expansion ranking among the lowest.

Regarding this clone: The antigen is not known.

V lost 3 bases and J lost 9; bases outside the gene matches: 10. The CDR3 covers 14 residues. Germline CDR1 and CDR2: LNHDA and SQIVND (reference sequence). Profiled with immunoSEQ multiplex PCR; TCRdb holds only in-frame clones, not every one. The sample records around 76,000 clones, around 94% being singletons. The chain employs TRBV19 and TRBJ2-5; the match to TRBD1 covers 7 bases. The source was CD4+ or CD8+ T cells sorted from blood, collected in a trial of the OX40 agonist ivuxolimab. The sequence derives from an adult with an advanced solid tumor such as melanoma, head and neck, liver or kidney cancer. This CDR3 is CASSISGQPEAQYF. The CDR3 nucleotides read TGTGCCAGTAGTATCTCGGGACAGCCCGAGGCCCAGTACTTC. Drawing the rest from reference TRBV19 and TRBJ2-5, the complete variable domain is DGGITQSPKYLFRKEGQNVTLSCEQNLNHDAMYWYRQDPGQGLRLIYYSQIVNDFQKGDIAEGYSVSREKKESFPLTVTSAQKNPTAFYLCASSISGQPEAQYFGPGTRLLVL.